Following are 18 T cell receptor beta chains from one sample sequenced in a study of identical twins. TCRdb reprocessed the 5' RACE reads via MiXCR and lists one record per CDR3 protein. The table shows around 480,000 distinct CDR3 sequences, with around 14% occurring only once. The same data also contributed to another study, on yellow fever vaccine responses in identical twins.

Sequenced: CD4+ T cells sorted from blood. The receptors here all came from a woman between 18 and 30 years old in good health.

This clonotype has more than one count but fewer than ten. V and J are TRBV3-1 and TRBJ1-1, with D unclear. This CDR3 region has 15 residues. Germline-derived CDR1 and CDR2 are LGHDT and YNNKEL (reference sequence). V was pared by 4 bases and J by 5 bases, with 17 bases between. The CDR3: CASSPLSEGRTEAFF. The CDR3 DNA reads TGTGCCAGCAGCCCACTATCGGAGGGCAGGACTGAAGCTTTCTTT.

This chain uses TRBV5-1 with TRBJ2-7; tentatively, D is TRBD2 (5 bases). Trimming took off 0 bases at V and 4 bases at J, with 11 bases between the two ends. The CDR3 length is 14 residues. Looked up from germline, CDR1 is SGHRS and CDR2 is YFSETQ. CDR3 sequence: CASSLERERYEQYF. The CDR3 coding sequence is TGCGCCAGCAGCTTGGAACGGGAAAGGTACGAGCAGTACTTC. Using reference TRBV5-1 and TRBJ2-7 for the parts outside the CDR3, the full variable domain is KAGVTQTPRYLIKTRGQQVTLSCSPISGHRSVSWYQQTPGQGLQFLFEYFSETQRNKGNFPGRFSGRQFSNSRSEMNVSTLELGDSALYLCASSLERERYEQYFGPGTRLTVT.

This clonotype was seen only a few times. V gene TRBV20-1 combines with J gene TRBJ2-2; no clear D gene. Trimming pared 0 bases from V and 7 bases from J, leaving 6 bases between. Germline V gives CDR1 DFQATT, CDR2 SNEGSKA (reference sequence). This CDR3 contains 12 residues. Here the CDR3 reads CSARERIGELFF. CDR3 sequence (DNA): TGCAGTGCTAGAGAACGGATCGGGGAGCTGTTTTTT.

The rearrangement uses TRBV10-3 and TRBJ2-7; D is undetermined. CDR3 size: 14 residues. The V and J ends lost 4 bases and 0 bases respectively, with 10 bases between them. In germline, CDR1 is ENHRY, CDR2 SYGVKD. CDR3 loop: CAISGMSDSYEQYF. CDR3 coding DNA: TGTGCCATCAGTGGAATGTCCGACTCCTACGAGCAGTACTTC.

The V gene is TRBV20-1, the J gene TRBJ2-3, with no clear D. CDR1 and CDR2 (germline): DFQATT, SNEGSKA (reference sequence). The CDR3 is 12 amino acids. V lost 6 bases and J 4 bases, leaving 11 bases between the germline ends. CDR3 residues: CSAPSVADTQYF. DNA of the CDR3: TGCAGTGCGCCCAGCGTCGCAGATACGCAGTATTTT.

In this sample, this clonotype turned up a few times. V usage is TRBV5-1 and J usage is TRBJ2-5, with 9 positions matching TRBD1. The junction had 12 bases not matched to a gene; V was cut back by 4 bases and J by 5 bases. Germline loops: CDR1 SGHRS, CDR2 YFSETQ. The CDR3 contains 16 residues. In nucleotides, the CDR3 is TGCGCCAGCAGCCCCCAGGGACAGGGTTATAGGGAGACCCAGTACTTC. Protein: CASSPQGQGYRETQYF. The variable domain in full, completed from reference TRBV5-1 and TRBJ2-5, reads KAGVTQTPRYLIKTRGQQVTLSCSPISGHRSVSWYQQTPGQGLQFLFEYFSETQRNKGNFPGRFSGRQFSNSRSEMNVSTLELGDSALYLCASSPQGQGYRETQYFGPGTRLLVL.

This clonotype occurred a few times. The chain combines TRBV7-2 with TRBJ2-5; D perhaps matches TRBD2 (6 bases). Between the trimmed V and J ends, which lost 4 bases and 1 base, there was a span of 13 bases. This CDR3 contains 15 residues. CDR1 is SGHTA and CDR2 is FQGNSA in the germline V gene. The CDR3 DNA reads TGTGCCAGCAGCTATCTAGCGCAACCCCAAGAGACCCAGTACTTC. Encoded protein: CASSYLAQPQETQYF.

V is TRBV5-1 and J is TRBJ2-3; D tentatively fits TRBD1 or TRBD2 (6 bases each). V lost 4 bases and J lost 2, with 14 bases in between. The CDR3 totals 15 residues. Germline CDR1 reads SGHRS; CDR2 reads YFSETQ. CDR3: CASSPRGPDTDTQYF. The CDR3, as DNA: TGCGCCAGCAGCCCCCGGGGGCCTGACACAGATACGCAGTATTTT.

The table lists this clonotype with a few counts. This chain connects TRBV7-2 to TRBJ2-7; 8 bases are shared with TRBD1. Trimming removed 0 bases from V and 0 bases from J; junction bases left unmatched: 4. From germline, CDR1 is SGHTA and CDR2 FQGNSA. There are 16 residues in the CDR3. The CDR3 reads CASSLARTGYSYEQYF. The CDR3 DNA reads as TGTGCCAGCAGCTTAGCGAGGACAGGGTACTCCTACGAGCAGTACTTC.

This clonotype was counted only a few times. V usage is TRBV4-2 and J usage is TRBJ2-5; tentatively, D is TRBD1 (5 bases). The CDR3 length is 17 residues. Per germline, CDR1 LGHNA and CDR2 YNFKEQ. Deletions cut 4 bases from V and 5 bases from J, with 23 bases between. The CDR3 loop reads CASSRSLLDQGGETQYF. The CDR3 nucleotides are TGTGCCAGCAGCCGATCTCTACTTGATCAGGGTGGCGAGACCCAGTACTTC.

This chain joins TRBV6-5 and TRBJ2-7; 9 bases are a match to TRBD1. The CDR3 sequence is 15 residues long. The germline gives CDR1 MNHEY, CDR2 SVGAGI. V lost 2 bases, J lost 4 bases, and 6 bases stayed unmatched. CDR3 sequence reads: CASSYGTGRGYEQYF. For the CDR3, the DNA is TGTGCCAGCAGTTACGGGACAGGGAGAGGATACGAGCAGTACTTC.

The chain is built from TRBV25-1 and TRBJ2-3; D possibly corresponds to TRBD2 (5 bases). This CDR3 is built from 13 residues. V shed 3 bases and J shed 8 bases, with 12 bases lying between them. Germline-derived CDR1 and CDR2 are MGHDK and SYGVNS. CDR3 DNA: TGTGCCAGCAGTGATTTGCTCCGGGGTACGCAGTATTTT. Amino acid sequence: CASSDLLRGTQYF.

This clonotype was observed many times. CDR3 region: CASSQTIGPQYF. The CDR3 DNA reads TGTGCCAGCAGCCAGACGATCGGGCCGCAGTATTTT. This chain links TRBV3-1 with TRBJ2-3; D is unresolved. This CDR3 is built from 12 residues. Trimming removed 3 bases from V and 10 bases from J, with 11 bases in between. Germline V CDR1 and CDR2: LGHDT, YNNKEL (reference sequence).

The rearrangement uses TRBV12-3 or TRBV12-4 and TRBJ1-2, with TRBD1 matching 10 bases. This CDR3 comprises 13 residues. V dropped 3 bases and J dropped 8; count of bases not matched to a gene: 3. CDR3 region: CASSFGQGGGYTF. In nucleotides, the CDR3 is TGTGCCAGCAGTTTTGGACAGGGGGGCGGCTACACCTTC.

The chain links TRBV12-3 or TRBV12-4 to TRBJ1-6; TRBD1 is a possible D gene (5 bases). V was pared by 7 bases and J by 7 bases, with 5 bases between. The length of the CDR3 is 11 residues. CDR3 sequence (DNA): TGTGCCAGCAAGGGGAATTCACCCCTCCACTTT. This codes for CASKGNSPLHF.

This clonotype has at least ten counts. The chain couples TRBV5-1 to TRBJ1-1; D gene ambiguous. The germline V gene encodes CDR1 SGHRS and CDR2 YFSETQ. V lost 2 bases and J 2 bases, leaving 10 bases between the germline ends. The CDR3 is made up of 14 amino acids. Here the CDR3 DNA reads TGCGCCAGCAGCTTAGGTACAGCTAACACTGAAGCTTTCTTT. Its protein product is CASSLGTANTEAFF.

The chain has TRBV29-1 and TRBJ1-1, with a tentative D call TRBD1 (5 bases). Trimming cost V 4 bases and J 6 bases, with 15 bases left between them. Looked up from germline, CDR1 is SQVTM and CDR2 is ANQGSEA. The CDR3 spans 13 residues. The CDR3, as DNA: TGCAGCGTTGTGGCAGGGATTAGGGCTGAAGCTTTCTTT. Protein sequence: CSVVAGIRAEAFF. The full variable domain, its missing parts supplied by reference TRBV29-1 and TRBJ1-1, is SAVISQKPSRDICQRGTSLTIQCQVDSQVTMMFWYRQQPGQSLTLIATANQGSEATYESGFVIDKFPISRPNLTFSTLTVSNMSPEDSSIYLCSVVAGIRAEAFFGQGTRLTVV.

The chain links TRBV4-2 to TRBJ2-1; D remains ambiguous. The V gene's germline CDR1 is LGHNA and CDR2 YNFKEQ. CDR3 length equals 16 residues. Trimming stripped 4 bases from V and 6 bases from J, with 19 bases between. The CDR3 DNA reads TGTGCCAGCAGCCTCGCGACTTTCGTGGACGTCAATGAGCAGTTCTTC. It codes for CASSLATFVDVNEQFF.